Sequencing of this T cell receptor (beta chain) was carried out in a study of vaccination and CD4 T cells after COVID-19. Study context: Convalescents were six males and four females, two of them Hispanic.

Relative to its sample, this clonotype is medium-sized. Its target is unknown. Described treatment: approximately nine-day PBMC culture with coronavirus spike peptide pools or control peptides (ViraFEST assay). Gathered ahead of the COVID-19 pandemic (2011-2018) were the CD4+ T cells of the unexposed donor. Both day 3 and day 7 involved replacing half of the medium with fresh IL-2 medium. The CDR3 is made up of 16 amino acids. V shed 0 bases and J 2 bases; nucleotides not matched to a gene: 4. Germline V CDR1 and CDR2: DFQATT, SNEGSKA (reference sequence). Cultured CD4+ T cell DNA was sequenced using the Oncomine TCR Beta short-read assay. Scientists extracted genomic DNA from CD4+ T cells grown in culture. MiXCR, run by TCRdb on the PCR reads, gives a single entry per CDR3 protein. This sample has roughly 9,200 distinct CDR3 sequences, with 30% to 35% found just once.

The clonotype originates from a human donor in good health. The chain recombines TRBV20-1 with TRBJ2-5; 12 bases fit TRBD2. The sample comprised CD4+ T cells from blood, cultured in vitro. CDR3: CSARDLAGGIQETQYF. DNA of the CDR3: TGCAGTGCTAGAGATCTAGCGGGGGGGATTCAAGAGACCCAGTACTTC.